The rows below give T cell receptor beta chains drawn from one sample of a study. TCRdb analysed the 5' RACE reads with MiXCR anew, one entry per CDR3 protein. The data show about 57,000 distinct CDR3 sequences, around a quarter seen once. Sequenced: tumor-infiltrating memory CD4+ T cells sorted from the breast tumor. All receptors come from a female donor with breast cancer. Each CDR3 is given with its conserved first and last residue. The D gene is left open where the match is weak. Clone size is not always given. Where it is, it says once, few, many or a class for expanded clones.

j_call	clone_size	d_call	v_call	cdr3_nt	cdr3_aa
TRBJ1-4	-	-	TRBV7-2	TGTGCCAGCAGCTTTGGCCACAGAGGCGAAAAACTGTTTTTT	CASSFGHRGEKLFF
TRBJ1-3	-	-	TRBV7-9	TGTGCCAGCAGCTTAGAGACGGGACTCTCTGGAAACACCATATATTTT	CASSLETGLSGNTIYF
TRBJ2-1	-	TRBD1	TRBV24-1	TGTGCCACCAGTCGGGGACAGTCATATGAGCAGTTCTTC	CATSRGQSYEQFF
TRBJ1-2	-	-	TRBV6-1	TGTGCCAGCACCCTATGGGGTGATGAAGGCTACACCTTC	CASTLWGDEGYTF
TRBJ2-3	many	-	TRBV20-1	TGCAGTGCGAGCAGGGGAGAGGATACGCAGTATTTT	CSASRGEDTQYF
TRBJ1-2	-	-	TRBV4-2	TGTGCCAGCAGCCAAGCCAGTGACAACCGCTTCTATGGCTACACCTTC	CASSQASDNRFYGYTF
TRBJ2-7	-	-	TRBV20-1	TGCAGTGCTTACCGGGACACCTCCTACGAGCAGTACTTC	CSAYRDTSYEQYF
TRBJ1-1	-	-	TRBV7-6	TGTGCCAGCAGTGCCCCAGGGATGAACACTGAAGCTTTCTTT	CASSAPGMNTEAFF
TRBJ2-1	few	-	TRBV7-2	TGTGCCAGCAGCTTAGGTTTGGAGGGGGGTAATGAGCAGTTCTTC	CASSLGLEGGNEQFF
TRBJ2-1	medium-sized	TRBD1	TRBV7-6	TGTGCCAGCAGCTTAGTCGGGACAGTGAATGAGCAGTTCTTC	CASSLVGTVNEQFF
TRBJ1-1	-	-	TRBV7-9	TGTGCCAGCAGCCCGTCGAACGCTGAAGCTTTCTTT	CASSPSNAEAFF
TRBJ2-2	-	-	TRBV20-1	TGCAGTGCTAGAGATGGGGGCTCCTTTAACACCGGGGAGCTGTTTTTT	CSARDGGSFNTGELFF
TRBJ2-1	-	-	TRBV12-3/TRBV12-4	TGTGCCAGCAGTTCCCGGGAAAATGAGCAGTTCTTC	CASSSRENEQFF
TRBJ1-3	few	-	TRBV25-1	TGTGCCAGCAGTGAATTCAAGGGTTATGGAAACACCATATATTTT	CASSEFKGYGNTIYF
TRBJ2-1	few	-	TRBV29-1	TGCAGCGTTGGCGTGGGCGATGAGCAGTTCTTC	CSVGVGDEQFF
TRBJ2-1	-	TRBD2	TRBV7-2	TGTGCCAGCAGCATAGCGGGGGTCTCCTACAATGAGCAGTTCTTC	CASSIAGVSYNEQFF
TRBJ1-4	few	-	TRBV12-3/TRBV12-4	TGTGCCAGCAGTCCGATGGACACACCAACTAATGAAAAACTGTTTTTT	CASSPMDTPTNEKLFF
TRBJ1-2	few	-	TRBV29-1	TGCAGCGTTGTCCCTTTGGGGAACCAATTCTATGGCTACACCTTC	CSVVPLGNQFYGYTF
TRBJ1-4	few	TRBD1	TRBV7-2	TGTGCCAGCAGCTTTACAGGGGGCGGCCTGTTTTTT	CASSFTGGGLFF
TRBJ2-5	large	-	TRBV20-1	TGCAGTGCCGGACCCCGGGCAGAGACCCAGTACTTC	CSAGPRAETQYF
TRBJ1-5	many	-	TRBV6-2/TRBV6-3	TGTGCCAGCAGTGGGAGGACAGCCCATCAGCCCCAGCATTTT	CASSGRTAHQPQHF
TRBJ1-2	few	-	TRBV6-2/TRBV6-3	TGTGCCAGCAGTTACGCCGTTGTCAGCTACACCTTC	CASSYAVVSYTF
TRBJ2-1	-	TRBD2	TRBV7-8	TGTGCCAGCAGCTCCCACCGACTAGCGGGGACCCACAATGAGCAGTTCTTC	CASSSHRLAGTHNEQFF
TRBJ2-3	-	-	TRBV7-3	TGTGCCAGCAGCGTACAGGGGGGGCGGGCGCAGTATTTT	CASSVQGGRAQYF
TRBJ2-3	-	TRBD1	TRBV5-1	TGCGCCAGCAGCTTGCCGGGACAGGGGTCAGATACGCAGTATTTT	CASSLPGQGSDTQYF
TRBJ2-2	few	-	TRBV5-1	TGCGCCAGCAGCTTGGTTGCCCAATCCAGGAACACCGGGGAGCTGTTTTTT	CASSLVAQSRNTGELFF
TRBJ2-3	-	-	TRBV7-2	TGTGCCAGCGCTAGCACAGATACGCAGTATTTT	CASASTDTQYF
TRBJ1-1	-	TRBD1	TRBV5-1	TGCGCCAGCAGCTCTGAGGACAGGGCTCGAGCTCTCTTT	CASSSEDRARALF
TRBJ1-1	once	-	TRBV7-2	TGTGCCAGCAACTATTACGCGGGGGCCGGCACTGAAGCTTTCTTT	CASNYYAGAGTEAFF
TRBJ1-6	-	-	TRBV6-2/TRBV6-3	TGTGCCAGCAGTTATGATCAGGATTCACCCCTCCACTTT	CASSYDQDSPLHF
TRBJ1-1	few	-	TRBV28	TGTGCCAGCGCCCGGGGGCACGGGCTTAAGCGAAGTTCTGAAGCTTTCTTT	CASARGHGLKRSSEAFF